The 28 T cell receptor beta chains below were found in one sample sequenced in a study of graft-versus-host responses after intestinal transplantation. No antigen has been assigned to these receptors. This table comes from immunoSEQ multiplex PCR, and its TCRdb copy is limited to in-frame clones, with some not included. The sample has 75,000 to 90,000 clones, 85% to 90% seen once; the top ten hold less than 0.4%. Sequencing was performed on unstimulated CD4+ T cells sorted from spleen or lymph node cells, taken before intestinal transplant. Every receptor here comes from a human donor who received an intestinal transplant.

The rearrangement joins TRBV6-4 to TRBJ2-3; weak D call: TRBD1 (6 bases). Germline CDR1 reads MRHNA; CDR2 reads SNTAGT. The CDR3 sequence is 14 residues long. V was trimmed by 4 bases and J by 3 bases, leaving 11 bases between them. The CDR3 sequence: CASSAGAGTDTQYF. Here the CDR3 DNA reads TGTGCCAGCAGTGCAGGGGCCGGGACAGATACGCAGTATTTT.

The chain employs TRBV11-2 and TRBJ2-7; TRBD2 matches 9 bases. The CDR3 has 16 residues. The germline V gene encodes CDR1 SGHAT and CDR2 FQNNGV. J gave up 2 bases and V 0 bases, and 5 bases lay outside the gene matches. This CDR3 is CASSLEASGITYEQYF. The CDR3 DNA follows: TGTGCCAGCAGCTTAGAGGCTAGCGGGATCACCTACGAGCAGTACTTC.

J is TRBJ2-3 and V is TRBV6-5, with D perhaps TRBD1 (5 bases). The CDR3 contains 15 residues. Germline CDR1 reads MNHEY; CDR2 reads SVGAGI. Trimming removed 4 bases at V and 2 bases at J, with 13 bases between. The CDR3 spells CASSSGLGHTDTQYF. The CDR3 DNA reads TGTGCCAGCAGTTCCGGGTTGGGGCACACAGATACGCAGTATTTT.

The V gene is TRBV7-9, the J gene TRBJ2-3; TRBD2 agrees at 12 bases. This CDR3 is built from 18 residues. Germline lookup yields CDR1 SEHNR and CDR2 FQNEAQ (reference sequence). Trimming at V came to 5 bases and at J to 5 bases, leaving 14 bases not matched to a gene. The CDR3 sequence is CASSLRRLAGGAGDTQYF. The CDR3 DNA sequence: TGTGCCAGCAGCCTAAGACGGCTAGCGGGGGGGGCGGGAGATACGCAGTATTTT. Drawing the rest from reference TRBV7-9 and TRBJ2-3, the complete variable domain is DTGVSQNPRHKITKRGQNVTFRCDPISEHNRLYWYRQTLGQGPEFLTYFQNEAQLEKSRLLSDRFSAERPKGSFSTLEIQRTEQGDSAMYLCASSLRRLAGGAGDTQYFGPGTRLTVL.

This rearrangement joins TRBV28 to TRBJ1-3; perhaps TRBD1 as D (6 bases). The V end lost 6 bases, the J end lost 1 base, and 10 bases lay between the germline ends. The CDR3 covers 14 residues. Germline V lookup: CDR1 MDHEN, CDR2 SYDVKM. The CDR3 here is CASRRGGSGNTIYF. For the CDR3, the DNA is TGTGCCAGCAGAAGAGGGGGATCTGGAAACACCATATATTTT. Using reference TRBV28 and TRBJ1-3 for the parts outside the CDR3, the full variable domain is DVKVTQSSRYLVKRTGEKVFLECVQDMDHENMFWYRQDPGLGLRLIYFSYDVKMKEKGDIPEGYSVSREKKERFSLILESASTNQTSMYLCASRRGGSGNTIYFGEGSWLTVV.

The DNA of the CDR3 is TGTGCCAGTAGTTGGCGAACGGGTACGCAGTATTTT. It codes for CASSWRTGTQYF. The chain is built from TRBV19 and TRBJ2-3; D gene ambiguous. CDR3 size: 12 residues. CDR1 is LNHDA, CDR2 SQIVND, per germline (reference sequence). Trimming removed 5 bases from V and 8 bases from J, with 11 bases in between.

The V and J genes are TRBV5-8 and TRBJ2-1; 12 bases agree with TRBD1. The CDR3 length is 15 residues. Germline V gives CDR1 SGHTS, CDR2 YDEGEE. V was clipped by 2 bases and J by 9 bases; unmatched bases: 6. The CDR3 sequence is CASSLGDRGQGEQFF. The CDR3 DNA is TGTGCCAGCAGCTTAGGGGACAGGGGGCAGGGTGAGCAGTTCTTC. Full variable domain (missing parts from reference TRBV5-8 and TRBJ2-1): EAGVTQSPTHLIKTRGQQATLRCSPISGHTSVYWYQQALGLGLQFLLWYDEGEERNRGNFPPRFSGRQFPNYSSELNVNALELEDSALYLCASSLGDRGQGEQFFGPGTRLTVL.

CDR3 DNA: TGTGCCAGCAGGGAGACAGGGTCTAACTATGGCTACACCTTC. It translates to CASRETGSNYGYTF. The genes are TRBV6-6 and TRBJ1-2; 7 bases agree with TRBD1. The CDR3 consists of 14 residues. The J segment lost 0 bases and the V segment lost 6 bases, leaving 4 bases of the junction unmatched. Looked up from germline, CDR1 is MNHNY and CDR2 is SVGAGI (reference sequence).

The chain carries TRBV5-1 and TRBJ2-1, with 10 nucleotides matching TRBD2. Trimming removed 0 bases from V and 5 bases from J; junction bases left unmatched: 8. The length of the CDR3 is 17 residues. Germline V gene sequence: CDR1 SGHRS, CDR2 YFSETQ. In nucleotides, the CDR3 is TGCGCCAGCAGCTTGGCTTTTGGAGCGGGAGGGGACAATGAGCAGTTCTTC. Protein product: CASSLAFGAGGDNEQFF.

The gene calls are TRBV5-6 and TRBJ2-1; D unclear. Germline V lookup: CDR1 SGHDT, CDR2 YYEEEE. This CDR3 has 14 amino acids. V gave up 2 bases and J gave up 3 bases, with 9 bases separating them. The CDR3 loop reads CASSFRIDYNEQFF. The CDR3 DNA sequence: TGTGCCAGCAGCTTCAGGATAGACTACAATGAGCAGTTCTTC.

The rearrangement links TRBV7-3 to TRBJ2-2; 10 nucleotides match TRBD1. V was pared by 5 bases and J by 4 bases, with 4 bases of the junction left unmatched. Germline assignment: CDR1 SGHTA and CDR2 FQGTGA. The CDR3 covers 15 residues. The CDR3 here is CASSTGQGGTGELFF. Here the CDR3 DNA reads TGTGCCAGCAGCACAGGACAGGGGGGCACCGGGGAGCTGTTTTTT.

V usage is TRBV5-6 and J usage is TRBJ2-7; D unresolved. Trimming pared 0 bases from V and 1 base from J, leaving 8 bases between. CDR3 size: 14 residues. In germline, CDR1 is SGHDT, CDR2 YYEEEE. CDR3 residues: CASSLAPLSYEQYF. The CDR3 bases are TGTGCCAGCAGCTTGGCTCCGCTATCCTACGAGCAGTACTTC.

This clone was counted a few times. V is TRBV28 and J is TRBJ1-4; maybe TRBD1 (6 bases). Trimming shortened V by 2 bases and J by 5 bases, and 18 bases separated the two germline ends. The CDR3 loop spans 17 amino acids. Germline V gives CDR1 MDHEN, CDR2 SYDVKM. The CDR3 DNA is TGTGCCAGCAGTTTAGGCTCCCGCGGGGGCGGGAATGAAAAACTGTTTTTT. Residues: CASSLGSRGGGNEKLFF.

The chain uses TRBV7-3 and TRBJ2-1; no definite D call. The CDR3 has 13 residues. Trimming pared 4 bases from V and 7 bases from J, leaving 11 bases between. CDR1 is SGHTA, CDR2 FQGTGA, per germline. The CDR3 is CASSSERWNEQFF. The CDR3 DNA sequence: TGTGCCAGCAGCTCCGAACGGTGGAATGAGCAGTTCTTC.

This chain links TRBV6-5 with TRBJ2-3; 9 positions match TRBD2. The CDR3 is 15 amino acids. The V gene end was trimmed by 5 bases and the J gene end by 5 bases; junction bases not matched to a gene: 8. Germline V lookup: CDR1 MNHEY, CDR2 SVGAGI. CDR3 in DNA: TGTGCCAGCAGTCCCTGGCGGGAGGGCCGAGATACGCAGTATTTT. It encodes CASSPWREGRDTQYF.

J is TRBJ2-4 and V is TRBV6-5; 8 positions agree with TRBD1. The CDR3 is 16 amino acids. Germline V lookup: CDR1 MNHEY, CDR2 SVGAGI. V lost 0 bases, J lost 8 bases, and 9 bases stayed unmatched. This chain's CDR3 is CASSYSYPGGGHIQYF. The CDR3 region has the DNA TGTGCCAGCAGTTACTCTTATCCAGGGGGCGGGCACATTCAGTACTTC.

V usage is TRBV6-5 and J usage is TRBJ2-1; tentatively, D is TRBD2 (6 bases). CDR1 and CDR2 from the germline V gene are MNHEY and SVGAGI. The CDR3 runs 15 residues. V gave up 2 bases and J gave up 3 bases, with 11 bases separating them. The CDR3 loop is CASSYRRDFYNEQFF. The CDR3 DNA sequence: TGTGCCAGCAGTTACCGGCGGGATTTCTACAATGAGCAGTTCTTC.

This clone was detected only once. This chain links TRBV7-9 with TRBJ2-7; 10 bases agree with TRBD2. V shed 3 bases and J 3 bases; nucleotides not matched to a gene: 14. The V gene's germline CDR1 is SEHNR and CDR2 FQNEAQ (reference sequence). The CDR3 totals 18 residues. Here the CDR3 reads CASSFLLGEREGSYEQYF. The CDR3 region has the DNA TGTGCCAGCAGCTTTCTTTTGGGCGAGCGGGAGGGAAGCTACGAGCAGTACTTC.

The chain has TRBV5-1 and TRBJ1-6, with 7 nucleotides matching TRBD1. The germline V gene has CDR1 SGHRS and CDR2 YFSETQ. This CDR3 is 12 amino acids long. J was trimmed by 13 bases and V by 0 bases; bases with no gene match: 1. CDR3 sequence reads: CASSLGQGPLHF. In DNA form, the CDR3 reads TGCGCCAGCAGCTTGGGACAGGGCCCCCTCCACTTT.

This clone was found once. The chain employs TRBV6-1 and TRBJ2-1; D may be TRBD2 (6 bases). V lost 4 bases, J lost 1 base, and 11 bases lay in between. CDR1 MNHNS and CDR2 SASEGT come from the germline V gene. CDR3 length: 15 residues. For the CDR3, the DNA is TGTGCCAGCAGTGCCGGGACTCGATCCTACAATGAGCAGTTCTTC. It yields the protein CASSAGTRSYNEQFF.

V usage is TRBV29-1 and J usage is TRBJ2-3; unclear D gene. Looked up from germline, CDR1 is SQVTM and CDR2 is ANQGSEA. Deletions cut 5 bases from V and 0 bases from J, with 9 bases between. CDR3 length: 13 residues. For the CDR3, the DNA is TGCAGCGTTTCTCAGATAAGCACAGATACGCAGTATTTT. Translation: CSVSQISTDTQYF.

The CDR3 here is CASSSPRQGNIYEQYF. The CDR3 DNA reads TGTGCCAGCAGTTCCCCCCGACAGGGGAATATCTACGAGCAGTACTTC. The V and J genes are TRBV28 and TRBJ2-7; TRBD1 matches at 8 bases. Germline assignment: CDR1 MDHEN and CDR2 SYDVKM. Germline trimming cut 4 bases from V and 3 bases from J; bases unmatched to any gene: 11. This CDR3 is 16 amino acids long.

The rearrangement uses TRBV27 and TRBJ2-1; TRBD1 agrees at 12 bases. Trimming cost V 7 bases and J 10 bases; bases outside gene matches: 11. Germline-derived CDR1 and CDR2 are MNHEY and SMNVEV (reference sequence). CDR3 size: 15 residues. The DNA of the CDR3 is TGTGCCAGCACCTCACCGGGACAGGGGGCAGGAGAGCAGTTCTTC. Protein: CASTSPGQGAGEQFF.

The rearrangement links TRBV6-5 to TRBJ2-3, with 11 positions matching TRBD2. The CDR3 contains 16 residues. With V trimmed by 0 bases and J by 6 bases, 5 bases remained unmatched. Germline-derived CDR1 and CDR2 are MNHEY and SVGAGI. CDR3 sequence: CASSYSTASGRDTQYF. DNA for the CDR3: TGTGCCAGCAGTTACTCGACGGCTAGCGGGAGGGATACGCAGTATTTT.

This rearrangement joins TRBV6-5 to TRBJ2-6, with a tentative D call TRBD2 (5 bases). Looked up from germline, CDR1 is MNHEY and CDR2 is SVGAGI. Trimming cost V 11 bases and J 2 bases, with 13 bases left between them. This CDR3 comprises 14 residues. The CDR3 nucleotides are TGTGCCGCCGGACCCGGGGCTGGGGCCAACGTCCTGACTTTC. This sequence encodes CAAGPGAGANVLTF.

This chain links TRBV2 with TRBJ2-6; D gene unclear. Trimming shortened V by 5 bases and J by 0 bases, and 29 bases separated the two germline ends. Germline V gene data show CDR1 as SNHLY and CDR2 as FYNNEI. The CDR3 loop spans 22 amino acids. Here the CDR3 reads CASSLGRRIEAPNDSGANVLTF. CDR3 in DNA: TGTGCCAGCAGTCTAGGTCGACGGATCGAGGCTCCTAATGACTCTGGGGCCAACGTCCTGACTTTC.

This chain joins TRBV18 and TRBJ1-2; no clear D. The CDR3 has 16 residues. Germline CDR1 is KGHSH and CDR2 is LQKENI. The ends were cut back, 3 bases at V and 2 bases at J, with 16 bases in the middle. This CDR3 is CASSPAEEFPNYGYTF. In nucleotides, the CDR3 is TGTGCCAGCTCACCGGCGGAGGAGTTTCCGAACTATGGCTACACCTTC.

The V call is TRBV29-1, the J call TRBJ2-7; D might be TRBD2 (6 bases). Trimming removed 4 bases at V and 7 bases at J, with 14 bases between. The CDR3 spans 12 residues. The germline V gene has CDR1 SQVTM and CDR2 ANQGSEA. The CDR3 DNA is TGCAGCGTTGTGAGGGGCGCGGGGGAGCAGTACTTC. As protein: CSVVRGAGEQYF.